These 6 T cell receptor beta chains originate from one sample sequenced in a study of blood T cell repertoires in COVID-19. TCRdb keeps only in-frame clones here, not all; method: immunoSEQ multiplex PCR. The repertoire has roughly 80,000 clones, about three quarters of them found once; the top ten carry 9.5% to 10%. The sample taken for sequencing was peripheral blood. These receptors all come from a human donor in a cohort sampled during active COVID-19.

As DNA, the CDR3 is TGCAGTGCTAGTGGGTCAGGATCCTACGAGCAGTACTTC. Translation gives CSASGSGSYEQYF. This rearrangement joins TRBV20-1 to TRBJ2-7; no clear D gene. The germline V and J ends were trimmed by 3 bases and 1 base, with 10 bases remaining between them. The CDR3 sequence is 13 residues long. Germline CDR1 DFQATT, CDR2 SNEGSKA (reference sequence).

The V gene is TRBV10-3, the J gene TRBJ2-5, with 9 bases aligning to TRBD1. CDR1 and CDR2 (germline): ENHRY, SYGVKD. J gave up 5 bases and V 6 bases, and 10 bases lay outside the gene matches. The CDR3 consists of 15 residues. CDR3: CAISLGQGIGETQYF. In DNA form, the CDR3 reads TGTGCCATCAGCCTAGGACAGGGGATAGGGGAGACCCAGTACTTC.

V is TRBV5-1 and J is TRBJ1-6; 7 nucleotides align to TRBD1. The CDR3 consists of 14 residues. The germline V gene has CDR1 SGHRS and CDR2 YFSETQ. V gave up 4 bases and J gave up 7 bases; unmatched junction bases: 5. The CDR3 DNA reads TGCGCCAGCAGCCCCGGGACAGAAAATTCACCCCTCCACTTT. Amino acids: CASSPGTENSPLHF.

V and J are TRBV24-1 and TRBJ1-2; possibly TRBD1 for D (5 bases). The CDR3 runs 13 residues. Germline-derived CDR1 and CDR2 are KGHDR and SFDVKD. With 1 base removed from V and 6 bases from J, the gap between germline ends came to 8 bases. The CDR3 spells CATSDLGGDGYTF. In DNA form, the CDR3 reads TGTGCCACCAGTGATTTAGGAGGGGATGGCTACACCTTC.

This chain connects TRBV29-1 to TRBJ1-3, with a weak D call TRBD1 (6 bases). V was cut by 4 bases and J by 4 bases, with 11 bases left in between. Germline V gene sequence: CDR1 SQVTM, CDR2 ANQGSEA. The CDR3 spans 13 residues. The CDR3 nucleotides read TGCAGCGTTGCAACAGGGCAGGGAAACACCATATATTTT. Its translation: CSVATGQGNTIYF.

The rearrangement links TRBV5-4 to TRBJ2-3; 8 bases map to TRBD1. Germline CDR1 and CDR2: SGHNT and YYREEE (reference sequence). This CDR3 is built from 16 residues. V dropped 5 bases and J dropped 6; count of bases not matched to a gene: 14. The CDR3 region is CASSTPGQDLSDTQYF. The DNA for the CDR3 is TGTGCCAGCAGTACCCCGGGACAGGACCTTTCCGATACGCAGTATTTT.